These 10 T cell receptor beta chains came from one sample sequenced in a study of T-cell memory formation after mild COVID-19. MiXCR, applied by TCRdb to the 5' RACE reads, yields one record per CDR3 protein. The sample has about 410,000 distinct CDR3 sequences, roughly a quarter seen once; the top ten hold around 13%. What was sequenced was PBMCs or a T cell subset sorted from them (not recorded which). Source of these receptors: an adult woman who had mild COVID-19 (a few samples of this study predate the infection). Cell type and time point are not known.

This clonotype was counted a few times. DNA for the CDR3: TGTGCCAGCAGCCCCGCCGTGGGAGATACGCAGTATTTT. This translates into CASSPAVGDTQYF. The V and J genes are TRBV7-6 and TRBJ2-3; no definite D call. Looked up from germline, CDR1 is SGHVS and CDR2 is FNYEAQ. Trimming pared 5 bases from V and 5 bases from J, leaving 11 bases between. The CDR3 has 13 residues.

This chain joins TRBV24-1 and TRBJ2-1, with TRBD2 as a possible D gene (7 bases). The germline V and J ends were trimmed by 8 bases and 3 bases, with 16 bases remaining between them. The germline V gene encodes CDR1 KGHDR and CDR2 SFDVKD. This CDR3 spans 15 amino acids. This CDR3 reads CATTRWGGHYNEQFF. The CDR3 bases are TGTGCCACCACACGATGGGGGGGCCACTACAATGAGCAGTTCTTC.

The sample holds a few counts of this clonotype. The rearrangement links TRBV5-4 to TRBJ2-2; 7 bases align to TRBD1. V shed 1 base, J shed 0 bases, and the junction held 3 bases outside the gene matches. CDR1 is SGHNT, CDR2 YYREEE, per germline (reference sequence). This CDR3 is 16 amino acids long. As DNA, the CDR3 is TGTGCCAGCAGCTTGTGGGGGACAGCGAACACCGGGGAGCTGTTTTTT. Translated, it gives CASSLWGTANTGELFF.

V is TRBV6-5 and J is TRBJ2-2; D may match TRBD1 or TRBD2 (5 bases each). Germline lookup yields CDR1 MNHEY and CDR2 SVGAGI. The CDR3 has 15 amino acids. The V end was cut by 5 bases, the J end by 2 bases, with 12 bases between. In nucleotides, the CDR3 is TGTGCCAGCAGTGGGGACCGAGGAAACACCGGGGAGCTGTTTTTT. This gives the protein CASSGDRGNTGELFF.

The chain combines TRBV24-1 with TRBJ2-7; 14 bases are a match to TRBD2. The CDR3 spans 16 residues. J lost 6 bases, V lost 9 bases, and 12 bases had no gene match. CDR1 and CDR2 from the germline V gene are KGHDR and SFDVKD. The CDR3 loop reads CATGGTSGSRTSEQYF. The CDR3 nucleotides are TGTGCCACCGGAGGGACTAGCGGGAGTAGAACGAGCGAGCAGTACTTC.

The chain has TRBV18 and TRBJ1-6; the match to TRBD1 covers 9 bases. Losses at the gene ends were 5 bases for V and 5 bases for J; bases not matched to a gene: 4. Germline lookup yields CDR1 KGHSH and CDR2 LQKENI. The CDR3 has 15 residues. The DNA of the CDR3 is TGTGCCAGCTCAAAGACAGGGGGTGATAATTCACCCCTCCACTTT. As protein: CASSKTGGDNSPLHF.

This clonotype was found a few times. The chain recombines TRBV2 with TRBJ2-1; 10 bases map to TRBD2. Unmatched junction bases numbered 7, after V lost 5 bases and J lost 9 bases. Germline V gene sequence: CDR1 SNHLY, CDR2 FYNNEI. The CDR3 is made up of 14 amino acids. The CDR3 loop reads CASSIELAGPEQFF. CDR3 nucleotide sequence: TGTGCCAGCAGTATAGAACTAGCGGGGCCTGAGCAGTTCTTC.

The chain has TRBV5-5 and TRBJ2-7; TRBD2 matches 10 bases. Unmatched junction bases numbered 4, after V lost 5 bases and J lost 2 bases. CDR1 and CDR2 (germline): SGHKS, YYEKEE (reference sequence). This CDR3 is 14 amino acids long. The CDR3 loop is CASRRLAGPYEQYF. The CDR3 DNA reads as TGTGCCAGCAGGAGACTAGCGGGTCCCTACGAGCAGTACTTC.

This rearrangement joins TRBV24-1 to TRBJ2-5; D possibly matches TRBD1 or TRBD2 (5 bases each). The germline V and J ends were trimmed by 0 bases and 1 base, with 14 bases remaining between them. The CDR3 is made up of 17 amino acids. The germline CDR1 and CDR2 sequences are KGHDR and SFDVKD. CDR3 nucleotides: TGTGCCACCAGTGATTTGCCTGCTATTGGGGGCCAAGAGACCCAGTACTTC. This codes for CATSDLPAIGGQETQYF.

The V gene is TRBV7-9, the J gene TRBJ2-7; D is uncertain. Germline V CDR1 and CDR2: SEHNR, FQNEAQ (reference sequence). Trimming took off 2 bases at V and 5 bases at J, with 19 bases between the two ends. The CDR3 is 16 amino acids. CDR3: CASSLMISSPSHEQYF. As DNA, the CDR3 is TGTGCCAGCAGCTTAATGATTTCGTCCCCGTCCCACGAGCAGTACTTC. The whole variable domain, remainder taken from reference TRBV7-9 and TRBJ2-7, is DTGVSQNPRHKITKRGQNVTFRCDPISEHNRLYWYRQTLGQGPEFLTYFQNEAQLEKSRLLSDRFSAERPKGSFSTLEIQRTEQGDSAMYLCASSLMISSPSHEQYFGPGTRLTVT.